The clone carrying this T cell receptor (beta chain) was seen more than once but under ten times. These data come from a study of T cells in Graves' hyperthyroidism and ophthalmopathy. RNA transcripts were the template for amplifying TCR beta CDR3 regions. First-round RT-PCR of the TCR CDR3 relied on the HTBI primer set. TCRdb fed the multiplex PCR reads into MiXCR, producing one record per CDR3 protein. Of 550,000 to 800,000 distinct CDR3 sequences detected, around 17% appear once; the ten largest clones hold 8.4%. Hyperthyroidism was newly diagnosed in patients aged 18 to 65 (duration under 2 months). The study left out patients who had uncontrolled infection, other autoimmune disease, pregnancy or lactation. Extraction of PBMCs used about 9.2 ml of fresh peripheral blood. V lost 5 bases, J lost 0 bases, and 11 bases lay in between. This CDR3 spans 14 amino acids.

This receptor was identified in a man aged 18 to 29 with Graves' hyperthyroidism. The source material was blood. V gene TRBV12-3 or TRBV12-4 combines with J gene TRBJ2-7; D is undetermined. CDR3 sequence reads: CASSTSLSSYEQYF. In DNA form, the CDR3 reads TGTGCCAGCAGTACCTCCCTGAGCTCCTACGAGCAGTACTTC.